This is a list of T cell receptor beta chains from one sample in a study of cytomegalovirus exposure and HLA in healthy donors. TCRdb's copy holds only in-frame clones and misses some; the assay was immunoSEQ multiplex PCR. This table has 100,000 to 150,000 clones, 77% appearing once. The material sequenced was PBMCs. Every receptor here comes from a male donor in good health and CMV-seropositive. Both conserved end residues are part of each CDR3. The order of the fields is J gene, CDR3 length, V gene, clone size, D gene, CDR3 DNA, CDR3 protein. A D gene is named only where the DNA matches it firmly. Size is stated for part of the rows, as once, few or many counts, or as a class when the clone is expanded.

>TRBJ1-3|15|TRBV5-1|.|.
TGCGCCAGCAGCGCGGGGCCGCCAGGAGGCAACACCATATATTTT
CASSAGPPGGNTIYF
>TRBJ2-6|15|TRBV28|.|TRBD1
TGTGCCAGCAGTCAACAGGGGGCTGGGGCCAACGGCCTGACTTTC
CASSQQGAGANGLTF
>TRBJ2-5|11|TRBV5-1|few|.
TGCGCCAGCAGAGCGCTGGAGACCCAGTACTTC
CASRALETQYF
>TRBJ1-1|15|TRBV5-1|.|.
TGCGCCAGCAGCCGTAATATCACAGGGAACACTGAAGCTTTCTTT
CASSRNITGNTEAFF
>TRBJ1-1|16|TRBV5-4|.|.
TGTGCCAGCAGCATAGACGGCCTACACGGGGACACTGAAGCTTTCTTT
CASSIDGLHGDTEAFF
>TRBJ2-7|13|TRBV28|once|.
TGTGCCAGCAGTCAGGACATCTCCTACGAGCAGTACTTC
CASSQDISYEQYF
>TRBJ2-2|15|TRBV1|.|.
TGCACCAGCAGACCTAGCGGGAGGAACACCGGGGAGCTGTTTTTT
CTSRPSGRNTGELFF
>TRBJ1-2|14|TRBV6-5|.|TRBD1
TGTGCCAGCAGTTACAGGGGGACAGACTATGGCTACACCTTC
CASSYRGTDYGYTF
>TRBJ2-1|14|TRBV6-5|.|TRBD2
TGTGCCAGCACCCCAGCGGGAATAGACAATGAGCAGTTCTTC
CASTPAGIDNEQFF
>TRBJ2-3|16|TRBV6-5|.|.
TGTGCCAGCAGTTACTCGATGGGGGCAGTAACAGATACGCAGTATTTT
CASSYSMGAVTDTQYF
>TRBJ1-6|19|TRBV7-2|.|.
TGTGCCAGCAGCTTAGGCTTATCAGGTGCCACGTTCCGGAATTCACTCCTCCACTTT
CASSLGLSGATFRNSLLHF
>TRBJ2-2|13|TRBV18|.|.
TGTGCCAGCTCAGCCCAGGGTGCCGGGGAGCTGTTTTTT
CASSAQGAGELFF
>TRBJ2-1|15|TRBV5-6|once|TRBD2
TGTGCCAGCAGAGCGAGCGGGGCCTCCTACAATGAGCAGTTCTTC
CASRASGASYNEQFF
>TRBJ1-5|15|TRBV15|.|TRBD1
TGTGCCACCAGCAGAGATGGCCAGGGGGTTCAGCCCCAGCATTTT
CATSRDGQGVQPQHF
>TRBJ1-5|14|TRBV19|.|.
TGTGCCAGTAGTAGAGATGGGGCCAATCAGCCCCAGCATTTT
CASSRDGANQPQHF
>TRBJ1-5|15|TRBV28|.|TRBD1
TGTGCCAGCAGTTTGGTGACAGGGGGCAATCAGCCCCAGCATTTT
CASSLVTGGNQPQHF
>TRBJ1-1|13|TRBV6-5|.|.
TGTGCCAGCAGTTACGTTGTTTTCGCTGAAGCTTTCTTT
CASSYVVFAEAFF
>TRBJ2-7|15|TRBV6-4|.|TRBD2
TGTGCCAGCAGTGGACTAGCGGGGGGCGGTTACGAGCAGTACTTC
CASSGLAGGGYEQYF
>TRBJ2-1|17|TRBV19|once|TRBD1
TGTGCCAGTAGTAAGGGAGATAGGACAGGGTTTTTTGGTGAGCAGTTCTTC
CASSKGDRTGFFGEQFF
>TRBJ2-1|15|TRBV11-3|.|TRBD2
TGTGCCAGCAGCTTTGGCGGGGGGGCCTACAATGAGCAGTTCTTC
CASSFGGGAYNEQFF
>TRBJ2-1|15|TRBV5-1|.|TRBD1
TGCGCCAGCAGCTTGGTGACAGGGGTGGATAATGAGCAGTTCTTC
CASSLVTGVDNEQFF
>TRBJ2-2|16|TRBV6-6|once|TRBD2
TGTGCCAGCAGTTACTCACCGGGACTAGAGGTTCGGGAGCTGTTTTTT
CASSYSPGLEVRELFF
>TRBJ2-3|15|TRBV11-2|.|TRBD2
TGTGCCAGCAGCGGGAGCGGGAGGGACACAGATACGCAGTATTTT
CASSGSGRDTDTQYF
>TRBJ2-3|12|TRBV7-2|.|TRBD2
TGTGCCAGCAGGCCTTTTACGGGGGGGTTGTATTTT
CASRPFTGGLYF
>TRBJ1-1|11|TRBV20-1|.|.
TGCAGTGTTGAGTTGGACACTGAAGCTTTCTTT
CSVELDTEAFF
>TRBJ2-1|17|TRBV7-3|few|TRBD2
TGTGCCACCTCCCCTCTAGCGGGAGTCGGCTCCTACAATGAGCAGTTCTTC
CATSPLAGVGSYNEQFF
>TRBJ2-7|14|TRBV28|.|TRBD1
TGTGCCAGCAGGGGACAGGCGGGTATAGGCGAGCAGTACTTC
CASRGQAGIGEQYF
>TRBJ2-6|17|TRBV7-2|.|.
TGTGCCAGCAGCTTAGAGACAGGACGGCTCGGGGCCAACGTCCTGACTTTC
CASSLETGRLGANVLTF
>TRBJ1-5|14|TRBV6-1|.|TRBD1
TGTGCCAGCAGTGCTCGGACAGGGTATCAGCCCCAGCATTTT
CASSARTGYQPQHF
>TRBJ2-2|15|TRBV5-1|.|TRBD2
TGCGCCAGCAGCTGGACTAGCGGGAGGGTCGGGGAGCTGTTTTTT
CASSWTSGRVGELFF
>TRBJ2-7|15|TRBV7-9|.|.
TGTGCCAGCAGCTCGGGACTTTTTCCAACCTACGAGCAGTACTTC
CASSSGLFPTYEQYF
>TRBJ1-1|14|TRBV6-1|.|.
TGTGCCAGCAGTGAAGGCGGGGGGAACACTGAAGCTTTCTTT
CASSEGGGNTEAFF
>TRBJ1-2|14|TRBV14|.|.
TGTGCCAGCAGCTTAACCGGGACATTAGGGGGCTACACCTTC
CASSLTGTLGGYTF
>TRBJ2-7|13|TRBV28|.|TRBD1
TGTGCCAGCCACAGGGGGCCCTCCTACGAGCAGTACTTC
CASHRGPSYEQYF
>TRBJ1-2|12|TRBV5-1|once|.
TGCGCCAGCAGCTTGCCCGGGAATGGCTACACCTTC
CASSLPGNGYTF
>TRBJ2-2|13|TRBV7-2|.|.
TGTGCCAGCAGCCGAACTAACACCGGGGAGCTGTTTTTT
CASSRTNTGELFF
>TRBJ2-7|13|TRBV6-6|.|.
TGTGCCAGCAGGGGGCAGGGAGGATACGAGCAGTACTTC
CASRGQGGYEQYF
>TRBJ1-3|16|TRBV7-9|.|.
TGTGCCAGCAGCTTATTGGGGGGTACTCCTGGAAACACCATATATTTT
CASSLLGGTPGNTIYF
>TRBJ2-7|15|TRBV11-2|.|TRBD2
TGTGCCAGCAGCGATGGGGGCGGGGGGTCCGACGAGCAGTACTTC
CASSDGGGGSDEQYF
>TRBJ2-5|15|TRBV6-1|.|TRBD2
TGTGCCAGCACCGAGACAACTAGCGCTATAGAGACCCAGTACTTC
CASTETTSAIETQYF
>TRBJ1-2|15|TRBV28|.|TRBD1
TGTGCCAGCGATACCGCCGGGACAGGGGTGGATGGCTACACCTTC
CASDTAGTGVDGYTF
>TRBJ1-2|14|TRBV5-8|.|TRBD1
TGTGCCAGCAGCTTGGAGACAGGGATCTATGGCTACACCTTC
CASSLETGIYGYTF
>TRBJ2-3|15|TRBV19|.|TRBD2
TGTGCCAGTAGTCCCCGGGATAGCGGGATAGATACGCAGTATTTT
CASSPRDSGIDTQYF
>TRBJ2-7|14|TRBV18|.|.
TGTGCCAGCTCACCTAGACAGTATTCCTACGAGCAGTACTTC
CASSPRQYSYEQYF
>TRBJ1-4|17|TRBV28|.|.
TGTGCCAGCAGTTTAAGGTCTGGGGGGGGACCGAATGAAAAACTGTTTTTT
CASSLRSGGGPNEKLFF
>TRBJ2-1|18|TRBV7-9|.|TRBD2
TGTTCCAGCAGCTTAAGACGGGGGGGCTTCCCTACGGGCAATGAGCAGTTCTTC
CSSSLRRGGFPTGNEQFF
>TRBJ1-3|17|TRBV7-2|.|.
TGTGCCAGCAGCTTAGCGGGAGGTTCCATCTCTGGAAACACCATATATTTT
CASSLAGGSISGNTIYF
>TRBJ1-6|14|TRBV27|few|TRBD1
TGTGCCAGCAGTTTTGACAGGGTACTTTCACCCCTCCACTTT
CASSFDRVLSPLHF
>TRBJ2-7|14|TRBV5-1|.|.
TGCGCCAGCAGCTTGGGAGGGACTTCTTACGAGCAGTACTTC
CASSLGGTSYEQYF
>TRBJ2-7|14|TRBV7-2|few|TRBD1
TGTGCCAGCGGTGAGGGACAGGGGGCTATCGAGCAGTACTTC
CASGEGQGAIEQYF
>TRBJ1-6|14|TRBV7-9|.|TRBD1
TGTGCCAGCAGCCCACAGGGGGCAGGGTCACCCCTCCACTTT
CASSPQGAGSPLHF
>TRBJ2-2|15|TRBV9|few|TRBD1
TGTGCCAGCAGCGAGGGGGCTAGCTTTACTCGGGAGCTGTTTTTT
CASSEGASFTRELFF
>TRBJ1-1|13|TRBV19|.|.
TGTGCCACTTCGGGACACCAGAACACTGAAGCTTTCTTT
CATSGHQNTEAFF
>TRBJ1-5|12|TRBV7-2|once|.
TGTGCCAGCAGCCCACCGGGACAGCCCCAGCATTTT
CASSPPGQPQHF
>TRBJ2-7|17|TRBV5-1|few|TRBD1
TGCGCCAGCAGCTCCCAGCGGGGACAGGGGATCACCTACGAGCAGTACTTC
CASSSQRGQGITYEQYF
>TRBJ1-2|15|TRBV6-5|.|TRBD1
TGTGCCAGCGGAGGGAAACAGGGGAGTACTCGGGGCTACACCTTC
CASGGKQGSTRGYTF
>TRBJ2-7|14|TRBV7-2|.|TRBD1
TGTGCCAGCAGCCGGGACAGACCGTCCTACGAGCAGTACTTC
CASSRDRPSYEQYF
>TRBJ2-7|15|TRBV5-1|.|TRBD2
TGCGCCAGCAGCTTTGGGACTAGCGGGCCTTACGAGCAGTACTTC
CASSFGTSGPYEQYF
>TRBJ2-7|15|TRBV7-9|.|TRBD1
TGTGCCAGCCGACCCCCCCGGGACAGGGCCTACGAGCAGTACTTC
CASRPPRDRAYEQYF
>TRBJ2-5|14|TRBV5-4|.|TRBD2
TGTGCCAGCAGCTTGCGGGAGGGCCTCGGAGAGCAGTACTTC
CASSLREGLGEQYF